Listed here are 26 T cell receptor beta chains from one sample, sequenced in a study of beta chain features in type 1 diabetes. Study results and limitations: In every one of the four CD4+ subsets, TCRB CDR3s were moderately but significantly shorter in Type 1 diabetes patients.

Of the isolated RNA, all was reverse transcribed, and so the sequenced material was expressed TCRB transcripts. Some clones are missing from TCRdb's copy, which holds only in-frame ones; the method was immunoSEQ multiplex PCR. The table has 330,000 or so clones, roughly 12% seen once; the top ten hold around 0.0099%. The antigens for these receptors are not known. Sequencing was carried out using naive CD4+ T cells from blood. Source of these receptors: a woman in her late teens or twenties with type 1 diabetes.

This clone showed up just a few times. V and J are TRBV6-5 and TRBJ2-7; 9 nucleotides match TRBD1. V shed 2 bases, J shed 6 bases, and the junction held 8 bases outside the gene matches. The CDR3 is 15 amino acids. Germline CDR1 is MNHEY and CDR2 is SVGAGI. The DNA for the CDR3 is TGTGCCAGCAGTTACACGGGACAGGGAGTGGGCGAGCAGTACTTC. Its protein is CASSYTGQGVGEQYF.

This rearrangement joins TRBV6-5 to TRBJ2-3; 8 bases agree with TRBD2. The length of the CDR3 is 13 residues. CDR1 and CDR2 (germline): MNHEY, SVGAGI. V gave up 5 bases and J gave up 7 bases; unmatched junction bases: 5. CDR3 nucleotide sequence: TGTGCCAGCAGTACCGCGGGAGGAAATACGCAGTATTTT. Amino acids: CASSTAGGNTQYF.

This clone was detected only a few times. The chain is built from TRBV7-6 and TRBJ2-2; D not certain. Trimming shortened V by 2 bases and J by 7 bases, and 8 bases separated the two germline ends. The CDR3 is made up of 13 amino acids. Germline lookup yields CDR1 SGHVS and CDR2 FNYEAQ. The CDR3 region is CASSLHGGGELFF. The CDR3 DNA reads TGTGCCAGCAGCTTACATGGCGGCGGGGAGCTGTTTTTT.

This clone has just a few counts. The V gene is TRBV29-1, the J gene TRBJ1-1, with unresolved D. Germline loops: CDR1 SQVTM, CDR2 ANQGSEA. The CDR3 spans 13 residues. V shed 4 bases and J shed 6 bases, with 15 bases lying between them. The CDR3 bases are TGCAGCGTTGCCGGAGTCCAAGGCGCTGAAGCTTTCTTT. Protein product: CSVAGVQGAEAFF.

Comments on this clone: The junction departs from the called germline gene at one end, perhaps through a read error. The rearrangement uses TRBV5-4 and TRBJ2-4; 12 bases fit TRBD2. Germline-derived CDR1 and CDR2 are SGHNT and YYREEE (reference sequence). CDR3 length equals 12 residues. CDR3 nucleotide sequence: TGTGCCAGCAGCCCCGGACTAGCGGGGATCAGATTC. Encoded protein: CASSPGLAGIRF.

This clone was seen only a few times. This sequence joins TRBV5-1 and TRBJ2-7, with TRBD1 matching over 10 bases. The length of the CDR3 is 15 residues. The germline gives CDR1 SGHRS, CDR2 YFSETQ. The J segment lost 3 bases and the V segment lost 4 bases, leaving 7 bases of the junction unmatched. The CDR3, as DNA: TGCGCCAGCAGCATCGACAGGGGGCGCGGCTACGAGCAGTACTTC. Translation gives CASSIDRGRGYEQYF. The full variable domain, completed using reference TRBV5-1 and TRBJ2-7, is KAGVTQTPRYLIKTRGQQVTLSCSPISGHRSVSWYQQTPGQGLQFLFEYFSETQRNKGNFPGRFSGRQFSNSRSEMNVSTLELGDSALYLCASSIDRGRGYEQYFGPGTRLTVT.

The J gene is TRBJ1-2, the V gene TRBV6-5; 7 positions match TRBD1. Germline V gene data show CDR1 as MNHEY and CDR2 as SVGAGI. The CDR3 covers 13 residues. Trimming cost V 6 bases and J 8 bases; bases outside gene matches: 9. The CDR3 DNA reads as TGTGCCAGCAGAAATACAGGGGAAAGCGGCTACACCTTC. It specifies CASRNTGESGYTF.

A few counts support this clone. The CDR3 sequence is CASSLSLVSYEQYF. The DNA for the CDR3 is TGTGCCAGCAGTTTATCCCTGGTCTCCTACGAGCAGTACTTC. The chain employs TRBV28 and TRBJ2-5; D call uncertain. Near its end, the DNA agrees better with TRBJ2-7, so the J call may be wrong. This CDR3 comprises 14 residues. Germline assignment: CDR1 MDHEN and CDR2 SYDVKM.

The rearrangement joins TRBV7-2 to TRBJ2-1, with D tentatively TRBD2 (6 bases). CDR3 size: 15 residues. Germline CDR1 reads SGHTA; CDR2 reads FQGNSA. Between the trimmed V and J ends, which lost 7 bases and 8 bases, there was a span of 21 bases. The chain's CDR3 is CASTTAGPTRDEQFF. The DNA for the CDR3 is TGTGCCAGCACTACCGCGGGACCTACGAGGGATGAGCAGTTCTTC.

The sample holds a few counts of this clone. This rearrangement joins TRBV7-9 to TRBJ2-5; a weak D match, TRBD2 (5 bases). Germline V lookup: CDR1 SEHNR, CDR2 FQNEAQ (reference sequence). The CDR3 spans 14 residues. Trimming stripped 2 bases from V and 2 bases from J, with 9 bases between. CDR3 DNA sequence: TGTGCCAGCAGCTTATTCGGCGGGCAAGAGACCCAGTACTTC. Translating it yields CASSLFGGQETQYF.

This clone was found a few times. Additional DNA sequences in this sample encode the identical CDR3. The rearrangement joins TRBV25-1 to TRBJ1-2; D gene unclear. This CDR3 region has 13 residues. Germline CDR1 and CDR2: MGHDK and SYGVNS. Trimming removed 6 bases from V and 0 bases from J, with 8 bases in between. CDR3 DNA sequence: TGTGCCAGCAGCGAGGGCTCTAACTATGGCTACACCTTC. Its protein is CASSEGSNYGYTF.

The CDR3 protein is CASSWGQGSSYEQYF. The CDR3 region has the DNA TGTGCCAGCAGCTGGGGACAGGGGAGCTCCTACGAGCAGTACTTC. The gene calls are TRBV5-8 and TRBJ2-7; 10 nucleotides agree with TRBD1. V lost 3 bases and J lost 0; bases outside the gene matches: 3. This CDR3 has 15 residues. Germline V CDR1 and CDR2: SGHTS, YDEGEE.

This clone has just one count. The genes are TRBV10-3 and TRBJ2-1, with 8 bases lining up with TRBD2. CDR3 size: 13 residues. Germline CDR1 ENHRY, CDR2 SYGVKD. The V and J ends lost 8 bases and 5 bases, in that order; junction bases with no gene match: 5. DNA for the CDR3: TGTGCCATCGAGGCGGGGGGCAACAATGAGCAGTTCTTC. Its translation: CAIEAGGNNEQFF.

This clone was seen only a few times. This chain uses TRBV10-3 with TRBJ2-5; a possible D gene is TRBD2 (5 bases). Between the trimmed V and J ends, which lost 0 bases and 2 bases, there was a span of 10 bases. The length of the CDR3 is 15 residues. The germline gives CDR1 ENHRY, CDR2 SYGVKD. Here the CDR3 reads CAISESRTLQETQYF. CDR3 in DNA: TGTGCCATCAGTGAGTCTCGGACTCTTCAAGAGACCCAGTACTTC.

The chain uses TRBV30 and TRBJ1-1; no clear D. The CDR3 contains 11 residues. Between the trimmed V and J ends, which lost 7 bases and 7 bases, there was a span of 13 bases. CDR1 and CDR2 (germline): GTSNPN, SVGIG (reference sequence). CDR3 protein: CASPGFSEAFF. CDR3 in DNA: TGTGCCTCACCAGGTTTTAGTGAAGCTTTCTTT.

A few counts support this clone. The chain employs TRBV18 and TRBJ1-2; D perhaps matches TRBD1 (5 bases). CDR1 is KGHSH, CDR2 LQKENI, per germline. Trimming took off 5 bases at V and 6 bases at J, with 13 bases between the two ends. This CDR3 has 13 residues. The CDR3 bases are TGTGCCAGCTCAGCGACAGAAGAGAATGGCTACACCTTC. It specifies CASSATEENGYTF.

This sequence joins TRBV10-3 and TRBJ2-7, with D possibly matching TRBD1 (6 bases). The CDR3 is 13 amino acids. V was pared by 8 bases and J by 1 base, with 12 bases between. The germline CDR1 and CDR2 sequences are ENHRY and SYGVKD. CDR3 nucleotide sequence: TGTGCCATCCAGGGGACCACATCCTACGAGCAGTACTTC. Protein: CAIQGTTSYEQYF.

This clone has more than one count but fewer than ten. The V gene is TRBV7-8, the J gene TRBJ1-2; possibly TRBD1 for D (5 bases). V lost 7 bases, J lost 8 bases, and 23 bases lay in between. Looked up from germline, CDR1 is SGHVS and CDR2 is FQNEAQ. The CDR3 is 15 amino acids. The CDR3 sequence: CASTPGGIRSSGYTF. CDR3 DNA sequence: TGTGCCAGCACCCCGGGGGGAATACGGAGTTCGGGCTACACCTTC.

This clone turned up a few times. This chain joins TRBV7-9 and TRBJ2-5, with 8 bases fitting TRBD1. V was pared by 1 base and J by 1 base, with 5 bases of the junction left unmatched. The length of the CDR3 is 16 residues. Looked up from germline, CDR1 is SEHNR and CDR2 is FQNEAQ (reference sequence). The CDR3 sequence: CASSLGDRGSQETQYF. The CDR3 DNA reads TGTGCCAGCAGCTTAGGAGACAGGGGTTCCCAAGAGACCCAGTACTTC.

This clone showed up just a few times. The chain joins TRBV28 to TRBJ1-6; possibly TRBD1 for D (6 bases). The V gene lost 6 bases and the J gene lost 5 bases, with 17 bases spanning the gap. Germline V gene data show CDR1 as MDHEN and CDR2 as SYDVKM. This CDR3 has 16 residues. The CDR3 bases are TGTGCCAGCAGGGTGACCGGGACATGGAATAATTCACCCCTCCACTTT. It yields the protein CASRVTGTWNNSPLHF.

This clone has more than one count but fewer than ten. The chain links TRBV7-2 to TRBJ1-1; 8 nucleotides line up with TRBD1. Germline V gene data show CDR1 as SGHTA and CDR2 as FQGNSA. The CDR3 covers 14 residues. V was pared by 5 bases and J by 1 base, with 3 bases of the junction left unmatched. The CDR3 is CASSHRGWNTEAFF. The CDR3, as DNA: TGTGCCAGCAGCCACAGGGGGTGGAACACTGAAGCTTTCTTT.

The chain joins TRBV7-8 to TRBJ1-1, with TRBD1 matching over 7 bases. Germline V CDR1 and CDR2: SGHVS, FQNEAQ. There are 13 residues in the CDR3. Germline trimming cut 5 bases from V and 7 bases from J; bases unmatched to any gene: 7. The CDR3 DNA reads TGTGCCAGCAGCAGAGACAGGGAACGTGAAGCTTTCTTT. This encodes CASSRDREREAFF. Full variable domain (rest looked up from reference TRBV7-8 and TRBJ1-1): GAGVSQSPRYKVAKRGQDVALRCDPISGHVSLFWYQQALGQGPEFLTYFQNEAQLDKSGLPSDRFFAERPEGSVSTLKIQRTQQEDSAVYLCASSRDREREAFFGQGTRLTVV.

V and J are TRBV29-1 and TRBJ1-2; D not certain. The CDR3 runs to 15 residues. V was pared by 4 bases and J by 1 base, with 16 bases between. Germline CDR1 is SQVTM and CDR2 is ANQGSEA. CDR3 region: CSVARAGSHNYGYTF. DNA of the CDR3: TGCAGCGTTGCGAGGGCCGGATCTCATAACTATGGCTACACCTTC.

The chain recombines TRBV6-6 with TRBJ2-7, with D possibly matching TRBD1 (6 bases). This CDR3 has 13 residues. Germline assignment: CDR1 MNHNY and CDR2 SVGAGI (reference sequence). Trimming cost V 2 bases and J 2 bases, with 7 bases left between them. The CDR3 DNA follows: TGTGCCAGCAGTTACCAGGGGACCTACGAGCAGTACTTC. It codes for CASSYQGTYEQYF.

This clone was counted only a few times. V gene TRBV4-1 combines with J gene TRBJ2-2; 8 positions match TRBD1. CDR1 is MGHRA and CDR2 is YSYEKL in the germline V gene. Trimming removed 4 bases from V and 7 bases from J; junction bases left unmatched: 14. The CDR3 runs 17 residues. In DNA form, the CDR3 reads TGCGCCAGCAGCCGAGGGTCTACAGGGGGAGGAGACGGGGAGCTGTTTTTT. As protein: CASSRGSTGGGDGELFF.

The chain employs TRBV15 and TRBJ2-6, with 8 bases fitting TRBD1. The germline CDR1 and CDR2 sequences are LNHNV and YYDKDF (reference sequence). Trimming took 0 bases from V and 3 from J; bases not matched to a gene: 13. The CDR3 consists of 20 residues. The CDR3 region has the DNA TGTGCCACCAGCAGAGATCCACGGGGCCAGGGGGCGTTTGGGGCCAACGTCCTGACTTTC. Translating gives CATSRDPRGQGAFGANVLTF.